What follows are 22 T cell receptor beta chains derived from one specimen sequenced in a study of T cell changes during pregnancy in multiple sclerosis. Assay used: immunoSEQ multiplex PCR; TCRdb lists only in-frame clones, some missing. The sample holds tens of thousands of clones; roughly nine tenths are singletons and the top ten take about 1.2%. The input for sequencing was CD4+ T cells from peripheral blood mononuclear cells, taken in the first trimester of pregnancy. Every receptor here comes from a female donor with multiple sclerosis, enrolled in a pregnancy study.

This clone was counted only a few times. The V call is TRBV4-2, the J call TRBJ1-1; the match to TRBD1 covers 7 bases. Germline CDR1 reads LGHNA; CDR2 reads YNFKEQ. The CDR3 totals 15 residues. V shed 5 bases and J 8 bases; nucleotides not matched to a gene: 14. CDR3 loop: CASSYVGAPRGEAFF. CDR3 DNA: TGTGCCAGCAGCTACGTAGGGGCCCCCAGGGGGGAAGCTTTCTTT.

This sequence joins TRBV30 and TRBJ1-4; no reliable D call. CDR3 length: 13 residues. Germline V gene sequence: CDR1 GTSNPN, CDR2 SVGIG (reference sequence). Trimming removed 0 bases at V and 8 bases at J, with 10 bases between. The CDR3 region is CAWSVGGNEKLFF. In DNA, the CDR3 is TGTGCCTGGAGTGTCGGAGGAAACGAAAAACTGTTTTTT.

The chain joins TRBV25-1 to TRBJ1-1, with D possibly being TRBD1 (6 bases). CDR3 length: 16 amino acids. From germline, CDR1 is MGHDK and CDR2 SYGVNS. V was shortened by 1 base and J by 1 base, with 13 bases between the two germline ends. The DNA of the CDR3 is TGTGCCAGCAGTGAATCCCACGGGACACGGAACACTGAAGCTTTCTTT. Its translation is CASSESHGTRNTEAFF.

V and J are TRBV5-1 and TRBJ2-3, with 7 bases that match TRBD2. With 1 base clipped from V and 7 bases from J, the junction kept 12 bases outside the gene matches. Per the germline V gene, CDR1 is SGHRS and CDR2 is YFSETQ. The CDR3 is made up of 16 amino acids. The CDR3 coding sequence is TGCGCCAGCAGCTTGTGGGCGGGAGAGACCATCAATACGCAGTATTTT. This sequence encodes CASSLWAGETINTQYF.

The chain is built from TRBV18 and TRBJ1-3; weak D call: TRBD1 (5 bases). Germline lookup yields CDR1 KGHSH and CDR2 LQKENI. The CDR3 extends over 15 amino acids. The germline V and J ends were trimmed by 3 bases and 2 bases, with 11 bases remaining between them. The CDR3 region has the DNA TGTGCCAGCTCACCTACAGGATCTACTGGAAACACCATATATTTT. It is translated as CASSPTGSTGNTIYF. Full variable domain (outside the CDR3, taken from reference TRBV18 and TRBJ1-3): NAGVMQNPRHLVRRRGQEARLRCSPMKGHSHVYWYRQLPEEGLKFMVYLQKENIIDESGMPKERFSAEFPKEGPSILRIQQVVRGDSAAYFCASSPTGSTGNTIYFGEGSWLTVV.

The chain has TRBV5-4 and TRBJ2-3; 9 bases line up with TRBD1. CDR1 SGHNT and CDR2 YYREEE come from the germline V gene (reference sequence). The CDR3 totals 15 residues. The J segment lost 2 bases and the V segment lost 6 bases, leaving 7 bases of the junction unmatched. The CDR3 DNA reads as TGTGCCAGCACGCGACAGGGGGGCTACACAGATACGCAGTATTTT. Its protein product is CASTRQGGYTDTQYF.

CDR3 sequence (DNA): TGTGCCACCAGTCCTGCGACAGCCAATAATGAAAAACTGTTTTTT. It codes for CATSPATANNEKLFF. The rearrangement links TRBV15 to TRBJ1-4; maybe TRBD1 (5 bases). The CDR3 totals 15 residues. CDR1 and CDR2 from the germline V gene are LNHNV and YYDKDF (reference sequence). Trimming left V 6 bases short and J 4 bases short, with 15 bases between.

V usage is TRBV5-6 and J usage is TRBJ1-1; TRBD1 is a possible D gene (5 bases). CDR1 and CDR2 (germline): SGHDT, YYEEEE. There are 13 residues in the CDR3. V lost 2 bases and J lost 10, with 15 bases in between. This CDR3 reads CASSFWAQAVAFF. The CDR3 nucleotides are TGTGCCAGCAGCTTTTGGGCACAGGCGGTAGCTTTCTTT.

The V call is TRBV28, the J call TRBJ1-3; unclear D gene. Germline V gene lookup returns CDR1 MDHEN and CDR2 SYDVKM. There are 15 residues in the CDR3. V lost 3 bases, J lost 4 bases, and 13 bases lay in between. CDR3 DNA sequence: TGTGCCAGCAGTTTGCCGCTAACGGGGGGAAACACCATATATTTT. Protein product: CASSLPLTGGNTIYF.

The chain is built from TRBV2 and TRBJ1-3, with D tentatively TRBD1 (6 bases). Germline lookup yields CDR1 SNHLY and CDR2 FYNNEI. V lost 6 bases to trimming and J lost 1 base, with 10 bases between them. This CDR3 has 14 amino acids. The CDR3 DNA is TGTGCCAGCAGCTCTACAGGGTCTGGAAACACCATATATTTT. Its translation: CASSSTGSGNTIYF.

This clone showed up just once. The rearrangement links TRBV6-4 to TRBJ2-4, with D hard to call. Germline CDR1 and CDR2: MRHNA and SNTAGT. This CDR3 contains 16 residues. The germline V and J ends were trimmed by 0 bases and 8 bases, with 17 bases remaining between them. CDR3 sequence reads: CASSDSIAAMVYIQYF. The CDR3 DNA is TGTGCCAGCAGTGACTCGATAGCAGCTATGGTCTACATTCAGTACTTC.

The chain is built from TRBV5-1 and TRBJ2-3, with a tentative D call TRBD2 (5 bases). Germline V gene sequence: CDR1 SGHRS, CDR2 YFSETQ. Between the trimmed V and J ends, which lost 4 bases and 2 bases, there was a span of 11 bases. The CDR3 runs 14 residues. The CDR3 bases are TGCGCCAGCAGCGGAGGACTCTTCACAGATACGCAGTATTTT. Residues: CASSGGLFTDTQYF.

The chain uses TRBV5-1 and TRBJ2-7; D might be TRBD2 (5 bases). CDR3 length: 16 amino acids. Trimming shortened V by 0 bases and J by 5 bases, and 18 bases separated the two germline ends. CDR1 and CDR2 (germline): SGHRS, YFSETQ. The CDR3 sequence is CASSLESSGMNHEQYF. The DNA for the CDR3 is TGCGCCAGCAGCTTGGAGTCTTCGGGAATGAACCACGAGCAGTACTTC.

This clone was found a few times. The rearrangement joins TRBV29-1 to TRBJ2-7; TRBD2 matches 7 bases. Trimming took 4 bases from V and 6 from J; bases not matched to a gene: 6. Per germline, CDR1 SQVTM and CDR2 ANQGSEA. CDR3 length: 12 residues. This chain's CDR3 is CSVGGGSVEQYF. The DNA of the CDR3 is TGCAGCGTTGGGGGCGGGAGTGTCGAGCAGTACTTC.

This chain links TRBV19 with TRBJ1-1; the match to TRBD1 covers 9 bases. CDR3 length: 16 residues. Trimming removed 6 bases from V and 1 base from J; junction bases left unmatched: 9. Germline V lookup: CDR1 LNHDA, CDR2 SQIVND (reference sequence). In DNA form, the CDR3 reads TGTGCCAGTAGCCCGATGGGACAGGGATGGAACACTGAAGCTTTCTTT. It encodes CASSPMGQGWNTEAFF.

This chain joins TRBV9 and TRBJ1-4; D is unclear. Trimming removed 0 bases from V and 7 bases from J, with 10 bases in between. The CDR3 runs 14 residues. Germline V gene sequence: CDR1 SGDLS, CDR2 YYNGEE. The CDR3, as DNA: TGTGCCAGCAGCGTAGCAGCGGATTCTGAAAAACTGTTTTTT. This encodes CASSVAADSEKLFF.

CDR3 loop: CAWSPTGNQPQHF. CDR3 nucleotide sequence: TGTGCCTGGAGTCCTACAGGGAATCAGCCCCAGCATTTT. The gene calls are TRBV30 and TRBJ1-5; D might be TRBD1 (6 bases). Germline V lookup: CDR1 GTSNPN, CDR2 SVGIG (reference sequence). Trimming pared 2 bases from V and 4 bases from J, leaving 9 bases between. This CDR3 is built from 13 residues.

This chain joins TRBV7-2 and TRBJ2-3; unclear D gene. The V and J ends lost 0 bases and 6 bases respectively, with 7 bases between them. The CDR3 runs 13 residues. Per germline, CDR1 SGHTA and CDR2 FQGNSA. The CDR3 is CASSLAAYDTQYF. In DNA form, the CDR3 reads TGTGCCAGCAGCTTAGCGGCTTACGATACGCAGTATTTT.

J is TRBJ2-1 and V is TRBV5-6; D might be TRBD2 (6 bases). V lost 4 bases to trimming and J lost 7 bases, with 24 bases between them. The CDR3 is made up of 17 amino acids. Looked up from germline, CDR1 is SGHDT and CDR2 is YYEEEE. CDR3 protein: CASSLPPGAPRGNEQFF. The CDR3, as DNA: TGTGCCAGCAGCCTGCCCCCGGGAGCCCCCCGGGGGAATGAGCAGTTCTTC.

CDR3 DNA sequence: TGTGCCAGCAGCCTCCAGGGGGCGGTCACCGGGGAGCTGTTTTTT. This gives the protein CASSLQGAVTGELFF. The gene calls are TRBV5-8 and TRBJ2-2; TRBD1 matches at 8 bases. The V segment lost 4 bases and the J segment 4 bases; nucleotides outside the gene matches: 6. The CDR3 is made up of 15 amino acids. CDR1 SGHTS and CDR2 YDEGEE come from the germline V gene.

The CDR3 loop reads CSVEGGKRTEAFF. CDR3 DNA sequence: TGCAGCGTTGAGGGGGGGAAACGGACTGAAGCTTTCTTT. The chain couples TRBV29-1 to TRBJ1-1, with a tentative D call TRBD1 (5 bases). The CDR3 length is 13 residues. The germline V gene has CDR1 SQVTM and CDR2 ANQGSEA. V lost 3 bases, J lost 5 bases, and 13 bases lay in between.

J is TRBJ1-4 and V is TRBV29-1; 7 bases align to TRBD1. The CDR3 runs to 14 residues. Germline V gene data show CDR1 as SQVTM and CDR2 as ANQGSEA. V dropped 6 bases and J dropped 6; count of bases not matched to a gene: 10. The DNA for the CDR3 is TGCAGCGTCAGCAAAGGGACAGCCGATGAAAAACTGTTTTTT. Residues: CSVSKGTADEKLFF. Full variable domain (remainder filled in from reference TRBV29-1 and TRBJ1-4): SAVISQKPSRDICQRGTSLTIQCQVDSQVTMMFWYRQQPGQSLTLIATANQGSEATYESGFVIDKFPISRPNLTFSTLTVSNMSPEDSSIYLCSVSKGTADEKLFFGSGTQLSVL.